The T cell receptor beta chain described here comes from a study of T cell responses to AZD1222 COVID-19 vaccine. Study-wide results and caveats: Per reports, nearly half of all spike-specific TCRs target regions that are unmutated in variants. Females outnumbered males among donors, who were mostly white British; clonal diversity was possibly underestimated. Recipients of AZD1222 seropositive at baseline numbered only 5 or 6. Only after the peak T cell response were repertoires sampled.

CDR1 and CDR2 (germline): SGHDN, FVKESK. This CDR3 is 12 amino acids long. Between the trimmed V and J ends, which lost 6 bases and 8 bases, there was a span of 10 bases. Turning to this clone: The antigen is undetermined.

The table came from immunoSEQ multiplex PCR; TCRdb's copy has only in-frame clones and leaves some out. The sample carries approximately 70,000 clones, about nine tenths recorded once. The rearrangement joins TRBV14 to TRBJ1-4; perhaps TRBD1 as D (5 bases). The receptor comes from an adult in good health. Sequencing was performed on peripheral blood, taken on day 0 of AZD1222 vaccination. The CDR3 loop is CASRTGREKLFF. For the CDR3, the DNA is TGTGCCAGCAGAACAGGCCGAGAAAAACTGTTTTTT. Full variable domain (missing parts from reference TRBV14 and TRBJ1-4): EAGVTQFPSHSVIEKGQTVTLRCDPISGHDNLYWYRRVMGKEIKFLLHFVKESKQDESGMPNNRFLAERTGGTYSTLKVQPAELEDSGVYFCASRTGREKLFFGSGTQLSVL.